Included here is one T cell receptor beta chain sequence, with context. Antigen specificity is unknown. There are 13 residues in the CDR3. The germline V gene encodes CDR1 SGHRS and CDR2 YFSETQ. V dropped 2 bases and J dropped 5 bases, with 10 bases sitting between them. This specimen comes from a study of cytomegalovirus exposure and HLA in healthy donors. Study context: Clustering assigned 70% to 90% of the approximately 370 genotyped donors to the Caucasian-associated ancestry cluster.

This PCR relied on a set of 60 Vbeta primers and 13 Jbeta primers. Libraries were prepared by immunoSEQ multiplex PCR; TCRdb keeps only in-frame clonotypes and omits some of them. Among 200,000 or so clones listed, roughly 80% were seen once. Sampled while nominally healthy, donors likely had unrecorded immune exposures. Study-level points and caveats: For cytomegalovirus status, the classifier reportedly gave diagnoses with high specificity and sensitivity. Roughly uniform sequencing depth across donors was assumed, possibly incorrectly.

Sequencing input: PBMCs. The chain couples TRBV5-1 to TRBJ1-1, with D unresolved. This clonotype originated in a boy aged 5-17 years in good health and CMV-seronegative. CDR3 amino acids: CASSFTSGTEAFF. CDR3 sequence (DNA): TGCGCCAGCAGCTTTACGAGCGGTACTGAAGCTTTCTTT.